This TCR beta chain was documented in a study of regulatory T cells in long-lasting Graves disease. Libraries of TCR beta came from iRepertoire HTBI primers plus Arm-PCR of CDR3 regions. Per the original methods: Spanning all samples, the identified segments comprised 60 to 80 TRBV and approximately 15 TRBJ. TCRdb processed the multiplex PCR reads anew with MiXCR; each CDR3 protein has one entry. For this entry, the V and J calls and clone size follow TCRdb and not the study's own pipeline. Of approximately 470,000 distinct CDR3 sequences listed, around 15% are singletons. Time point indicated: newly diagnosed GD, antithyroid drugs for less than 3 months. RNA isolated from PBMCs was used to make the TCR library. This CDR3 contains 15 residues. CDR1 is MDHEN and CDR2 is SYDVKM in the germline V gene. V trimming: 6 bases; J trimming: 3 bases; junction bases outside the gene matches: 9. A further study also used this sample, focusing on T cells in Graves' hyperthyroidism and ophthalmopathy. That work states: HTBI primers drove first-round RT-PCR of the TCR CDR3.

The chain carries TRBV28 and TRBJ1-2; 8 nucleotides agree with TRBD1. This TCR was recovered from a man aged 40-55 years with Graves disease. Sequencing used peripheral blood mononuclear cells (PBMCs), obtained at new diagnosis, from a patient treated with antithyroid drugs. CDR3 sequence: CASRPTGGLDYGYTF. The DNA for the CDR3 is TGTGCCAGCAGACCAACAGGGGGGTTGGACTATGGCTACACCTTC.